This record looks at one TCR beta chain sequence and its context. The target antigen is unknown. The data derive from a study of cytomegalovirus exposure and HLA in healthy donors. Amplification used 60 Vbeta primers and 13 Jbeta primers. Measured with immunoSEQ multiplex PCR; TCRdb has only the in-frame clones, and not every one. The sample has more than 150,000 clones, more than 65% seen once. Regarding the study as a whole: Looking again later, the authors saw that most CMV-associated TCR beta chains seemed HLA-restricted. Earlier analysis yielded a pattern in which most TCR beta V segments were productive about 90% or about 30% of the time.

Between the trimmed V and J ends, which lost 7 bases and 5 bases, there was a span of 12 bases. CDR1 is MDHEN and CDR2 is SYDVKM in the germline V gene. CDR3 length: 13 amino acids. This cohort consisted of healthy bone marrow donors. V gene TRBV28 combines with J gene TRBJ1-3; D is unclear. The clonotype comes from a girl aged 2 to 9 in good health and CMV-seropositive. Sequences were obtained from PBMCs. CDR3 DNA sequence: TGTGCCAGCAAGGCGGTTGCTCGAAACACCATATATTTT. Amino acid sequence: CASKAVARNTIYF.